This record covers a single T cell receptor beta chain. Its target is not known. The donors, nominally healthy at sampling, likely had unrecorded immune exposures. The PCR was carried out with 60 Vbeta primers and 13 Jbeta primers. Sequencing was performed with immunoSEQ multiplex PCR; in TCRdb, only in-frame clones are kept and a portion is missing. The sample's table shows 70,000 or so clones. The source of the sample is a study of cytomegalovirus exposure and HLA in healthy donors. Study-level information: HLA-typed donors were the source of about 85 million unique TCRs, which an early data release held.

V was trimmed by 5 bases and J by 0 bases, leaving 7 bases between them. This CDR3 region has 13 residues. CDR1 is SGHTA, CDR2 FQGTGA, per germline. The study's findings and limits: Roughly uniform depth of sequencing across donors was assumed in presence/absence analyses.

The clonotype originates from a boy aged 10-17 years in good health and CMV-seronegative. This chain links TRBV7-3 with TRBJ1-1; D is uncertain. Sequences were obtained from PBMCs. In DNA, the CDR3 is TGTGCCAGCAGCCCTCAGATGAACACTGAAGCTTTCTTT. This codes for CASSPQMNTEAFF.